This T cell receptor beta chain was sequenced for a study of PD-L1 blockade in urothelial cancer (dated by TCRdb to the late 2010s). Regarding the study in general: Therapy was started at some point between 2013 and 2015 for all patients, and atezolizumab 1,200 mg was administered intravenously every 3 weeks. The study, an exploratory multi-omic analysis, examined somatic, immune and clinical correlates of response to PD-L1 blockade with atezolizumab in urothelial cancer. Pretreatment tumor samples, along with matched peripheral blood serially collected before and after atezolizumab treatment, were subjected to TCR sequencing. About 85% of the roughly 29 patients were identified as males with urothelial cancer of bladder origin, and a prior smoking history was reported by 18 of 29 patients. Pretreatment blood TCR-seq was available for fewer than 30 patients, at least one posttreatment blood collection was obtained for about 24 patients, and tumor TCR-seq was available for about 24 patients. An ECOG performance status of 0 or 1 was recorded for the patients, and 0 to 3 prior chemotherapy regimens had been received by the patients. Progression-free survival longer than 6 months counted as durable clinical benefit, and TCR features were additionally tested against both progression-free and overall survival. A median of about 150,000 T cells and 85,000 or so unique TCRs was obtained from blood samples, and a median clonality of approximately 0.08 was observed. Blood samples were analyzed at 3 weeks after treatment start (second dose) and at 6 weeks after treatment start. In the same patients, whole exome sequencing and RNA sequencing of pretreatment tumors were performed in addition to TCR sequencing. Eight or nine patients reached durable clinical benefit, while fewer than 25 patients did not. On the study overall, not on this receptor specifically: Because the sample size was small (n of about 30) and many exploratory analyses were performed, the results are intended to be hypothesis-generating. Improved progression-free and overall survival was associated with having pretreatment peripheral blood TCR clonality below the median. Patients with durable benefit showed greater expansion of tumor-associated TCR clones in peripheral blood 3 weeks after starting treatment (n ≈ 23, p = 0.022).

The CDR3 has 15 amino acids, counting the end cysteine and phenylalanine. Only the CDR3 DNA is retained, 45 bases long and in frame from the first base. CDR1 and CDR2 were assigned from the germline V gene as ENHRY and SYGVKD. The V end gives up 5 bases and the J end 1 base, leaving 6 bases in the junction not matched to a gene. This clone has only a few counts. Its specific antigen is unknown. No base-level quality is on record; no much larger clone is a single base apart. Each PCR received spiked-in synthetic TCR analog templates so that absolute template abundance could be estimated from read counts. The immunoSEQ assay was used to amplify TCRbeta CDR3 regions from genomic DNA with bias-controlled V and J gene primers. Sequencing of rearranged TCRbeta segments was performed at approximately 20X coverage. The authors' analysis ran thus. Sequencing errors were corrected by clustering and CDR3s were annotated against IMGT to assign V, D and J genes. Downstream analyses used only productive TCRbeta rearrangements and left out out-of-frame or stop-codon sequences. To compute clonality, Shannon entropy was normalized by the log of the number of unique productive sequences and then subtracted from one. Fisher's exact test with Benjamini-Hochberg correction, at a threshold of adjusted p below 0.01, was used to find clones that differed between time points or between blood and tumor. TCRdb obtained this table from immuneACCESS and retained in-frame rearrangements with V and J assigned. These tables miss some clones; where compared with another copy, unresolved V genes account for less than half of the shortfall, and the remainder is unexplained. That table supplies the V and J calls and clone size; D and trimming were determined from the DNA. The sample table contains tens of thousands of clones; only one count was recorded for about four fifths of them. 1.5% to 2% of the sample comes from the top ten.

The sample's time point, from its label and the paper: peripheral blood 6 weeks after treatment start. A total of 25 to 35 patients with locally advanced or metastatic urothelial carcinoma, treated at Memorial Sloan Kettering on a trial protocol, made up the cohort. Peripheral blood mononuclear cells were collected pretreatment and during treatment, with between 1 and 8 total time points obtained per patient. The Qiagen DNeasy Blood extraction kit was used to purify genomic DNA from total PBMCs and tumor samples. Collected pretreatment and during treatment, PBMCs were isolated and stored as previously described.

Material: PBMCs, obtained around atezolizumab (anti-PD-L1) treatment. The receptor was isolated from a man aged 70 or older with urothelial cancer. The rearrangement joined TRBV10-3 to TRBJ1-1, and TRBD1 matches 8 of the central bases. For the CDR3, the sequence is CAISSPTGGNTEAFF. The bases read TGTGCCATCAGTAGTCCTACAGGGGGGAACACTGAAGCTTTCTTT.